There are a few counts of the clone carrying this T cell receptor (beta chain). A second PCR, run for about 6 to 11 cycles, used a sample-barcoded 5' primer plus a J-beta primer mix. Each cDNA was tagged by a template-switch adaptor containing 12 random nucleotides. From the 5' RACE reads, TCRdb called clonotypes with MiXCR, one entry per CDR3 protein. Among 1.5 million to 2 million distinct CDR3 sequences listed, roughly 43% were seen once. Germline-derived CDR1 and CDR2 are SGHRS and YFSETQ. This CDR3 has 14 residues. The sample is drawn from a study of blood T cells in healthy people across ages. The TCR originated in a human donor in good health. This chain joins TRBV5-1 and TRBJ2-7, with 7 bases lining up with TRBD2. Matching the DNA end better, TRBJ2-5 makes the J call doubtful. The sample comprised blood. The CDR3 spells CASSERGERETQYF. CDR3 coding DNA: TGCGCCAGCAGCGAGCGGGGCGAGCGGGAGACCCAGTACTTC.